The T cell receptor (beta chain) under discussion was sequenced for a study of T cell responses to AZD1222 COVID-19 vaccine. The wider study: Second-dose intervals of approximately 4 or approximately 12 weeks were pooled.

Between the trimmed V and J ends, which lost 2 bases and 0 bases, there was a span of 10 bases. The length of the CDR3 is 15 residues. Germline V gene sequence: CDR1 LNHDA, CDR2 SQIVND (reference sequence). Clones were read by immunoSEQ multiplex PCR, and TCRdb kept only the in-frame ones, dropping some. Here the sample spans fewer than 150,000 clones, 75% to 90% being singletons. Findings and limits, study-wide: Spike was spanned by vaccine-associated CD4 TCRs, which were dominant at 160-218 and 743-854. Samples come after the peak T cell response, not at day 14.

As to this clone: Its antigen is unidentified.

Sequenced here: peripheral blood, sampled on day 0 of AZD1222 vaccination. The clonotype was recovered from an adult in good health. This chain joins TRBV19 and TRBJ1-1; D may be TRBD1 (5 bases). CDR3 bases: TGTGCCAGTAGTATATCCCCGACAGTGAACACTGAAGCTTTCTTT. It yields the protein CASSISPTVNTEAFF.